This entry describes one T cell receptor (beta chain). What it recognizes is unknown. Measured with immunoSEQ multiplex PCR; TCRdb has only the in-frame clones, and not every one. The sample lists roughly 5,000 clones, approximately 78% occurring once. These data are taken from a study of somatic mutations in cytotoxic T cells in rheumatoid arthritis. Study summary: After diagnosis, patient blood (under 32 ml EDTA) was drawn right away, before any treatment was given. Study results and caveats: CD8+ T-cell clonality showed no significant difference between rheumatoid arthritis patients and age-matched healthy controls. Expanded CD8+ clones had unknown antigen targets.

The CDR3 is made up of 15 amino acids. Trimming cost V 5 bases and J 7 bases, with 17 bases left between them. CDR1 SEHNR and CDR2 FQNEAQ come from the germline V gene (reference sequence). Positive selection using magnetic beads isolated the CD4+ and CD8+ cells (purity was checked by flow cytometry). The source material was CD8+ T cells sorted from blood. The sequence came from an adult with rheumatoid arthritis. J is TRBJ1-4 and V is TRBV7-9, with D hard to call. Here the CDR3 reads CASSVRTLRAEKLFF. The CDR3 bases are TGTGCCAGCAGCGTCCGGACCTTAAGGGCTGAAAAACTGTTTTTT.